This passage covers 31 T cell receptor beta chains from one sample sequenced in a study of cytomegalovirus exposure and HLA in healthy donors. With 60 Vbeta and 13 Jbeta primers, the PCR was carried out. Repertoires were generated with immunoSEQ multiplex PCR, while TCRdb's copy carries only in-frame clones and drops some. The sample lists 150,000 to 200,000 clones, approximately 71% occurring once. The specimen sequenced was PBMCs. The receptors here all came from a man in his thirties or forties in good health and CMV-seropositive.

The genes are TRBV11-2 and TRBJ2-7; weak D call: TRBD2 (6 bases). The CDR3 loop spans 13 amino acids. Per the germline V gene, CDR1 is SGHAT and CDR2 is FQNNGV. V was trimmed by 4 bases and J by 3 bases, leaving 10 bases between them. The CDR3 spells CASSSGGYYEQYF. In DNA, the CDR3 is TGTGCCAGCAGCTCCGGGGGTTACTACGAGCAGTACTTC.

The chain carries TRBV4-1 and TRBJ2-2; D gene ambiguous. In germline, CDR1 is MGHRA, CDR2 YSYEKL. Trimming removed 4 bases from V and 4 bases from J, with 13 bases in between. CDR3 size: 15 residues. The DNA for the CDR3 is TGCGCCAGCAGCCTGCCGGGTCCCCCCACCGGGGAGCTGTTTTTT. Translating gives CASSLPGPPTGELFF.

The rearrangement joins TRBV6-5 to TRBJ1-1; 7 bases map to TRBD1. This CDR3 has 14 residues. The germline gives CDR1 MNHEY, CDR2 SVGAGI. The V gene end was trimmed by 7 bases and the J gene end by 5 bases; junction bases not matched to a gene: 10. In DNA, the CDR3 is TGTGCCAGCAATTTATACAGGGGAGGAACTGAAGCTTTCTTT. It codes for CASNLYRGGTEAFF.

The chain couples TRBV21-1 to TRBJ1-1; TRBD1 is the table's D call and was not checked against the DNA. TRBV21-1 is a documented pseudogene. The CDR3 totals 18 residues. The CDR3 protein is CASSNGDIPRDTGLEAFF. The CDR3 nucleotides are TGTGCCAGCAGCAATGGGGACATCCCGAGGGACACCGGACTCGAAGCTTTCTTT.

In this sample, this clone turned up a few times. The CDR3 loop is CASRQGQSRSPLHF. Written as DNA, the CDR3 is TGTGCCAGCAGACAGGGACAGTCGCGCTCACCCCTCCACTTT. The genes are TRBV5-4 and TRBJ1-6, with 7 bases lining up with TRBD1. V trimming: 5 bases; J trimming: 10 bases; junction bases outside the gene matches: 9. This CDR3 has 14 amino acids. Germline V CDR1 and CDR2: SGHNT, YYREEE (reference sequence).

This chain links TRBV6-5 with TRBJ2-1; TRBD2 matches at 10 bases. CDR1 is MNHEY, CDR2 SVGAGI, per germline. Trimming took 4 bases from V and 7 from J; bases not matched to a gene: 7. This CDR3 has 15 residues. CDR3 region: CASSSSSGSRNEQFF. CDR3 bases: TGTGCCAGCAGTTCCTCTAGCGGGAGCAGGAATGAGCAGTTCTTC.

This chain joins TRBV9 and TRBJ1-1; no clear D. The CDR3 loop spans 14 amino acids. Per the germline V gene, CDR1 is SGDLS and CDR2 is YYNGEE. The V and J ends lost 0 bases and 1 base respectively, with 7 bases between them. The CDR3 region is CASSVVGANTEAFF. The CDR3 DNA reads TGTGCCAGCAGCGTAGTAGGAGCGAACACTGAAGCTTTCTTT.

The table lists this clone with a few counts. V is TRBV28 and J is TRBJ1-2; D unclear. The CDR3 spans 14 residues. Trimming shortened V by 3 bases and J by 2 bases, and 10 bases separated the two germline ends. Germline V gene lookup returns CDR1 MDHEN and CDR2 SYDVKM. The CDR3 nucleotides read TGTGCCAGCAGTTTTTCCCAGAGGAACTATGGCTACACCTTC. The encoded protein is CASSFSQRNYGYTF.

The rearrangement links TRBV7-2 to TRBJ2-1; 7 positions match TRBD2. The junction had 4 bases not matched to a gene; V was cut back by 5 bases and J by 0 bases. The CDR3 totals 15 residues. Germline V gene lookup returns CDR1 SGHTA and CDR2 FQGNSA. The CDR3 nucleotides read TGTGCCAGCAGCGATAGCGGGTACTCCTACAATGAGCAGTTCTTC. This encodes CASSDSGYSYNEQFF.

This rearrangement joins TRBV9 to TRBJ2-7, with D possibly TRBD1 on 6 matching bases. The V gene's germline CDR1 is SGDLS and CDR2 YYNGEE. The CDR3 consists of 14 residues. V shed 3 bases and J shed 5 bases, with 15 bases lying between them. Here the CDR3 DNA reads TGTGCCAGCAGCGCGAGACAGGCGTATAACGAGCAGTACTTC. Protein product: CASSARQAYNEQYF.

This clone showed up just a few times. This sequence joins TRBV9 and TRBJ2-7, with 7 nucleotides matching TRBD1. The CDR3 consists of 15 residues. J was trimmed by 2 bases and V by 3 bases; bases with no gene match: 8. Per germline, CDR1 SGDLS and CDR2 YYNGEE. In DNA form, the CDR3 reads TGTGCCAGCAGCGCGTGGGACAGAGAACCCTACGAGCAGTACTTC. Its translation: CASSAWDREPYEQYF.

The V and J genes are TRBV6-5 and TRBJ1-3; D is unclear. V gave up 6 bases and J gave up 0 bases, with 6 bases separating them. The CDR3 consists of 13 residues. CDR1 is MNHEY, CDR2 SVGAGI, per germline. The CDR3 protein is CASREYSGNTIYF. CDR3 DNA: TGTGCCAGCAGGGAGTACTCTGGAAACACCATATATTTT.

The genes are TRBV7-6 and TRBJ2-7, with 7 bases lining up with TRBD1. The CDR3 has 14 residues. The V and J ends lost 0 bases and 1 base, in that order; junction bases with no gene match: 0. Per germline, CDR1 SGHVS and CDR2 FNYEAQ. The CDR3 is CASSLATGSYEQYF. CDR3 bases: TGTGCCAGCAGCTTAGCGACAGGGTCCTACGAGCAGTACTTC.

In this sample, this clone turned up a few times. V and J are TRBV6-5 and TRBJ2-5; 8 bases align to TRBD2. Per germline, CDR1 MNHEY and CDR2 SVGAGI. There are 16 residues in the CDR3. J gave up 3 bases and V 4 bases, and 10 bases lay outside the gene matches. The CDR3 region has the DNA TGTGCCAGCAGTTTCTACGGGAGGGCGGGAGAAGAGACCCAGTACTTC. This codes for CASSFYGRAGEETQYF.

This clone was found once. The chain is built from TRBV5-1 and TRBJ2-1; 8 bases align to TRBD2. This CDR3 spans 16 amino acids. V gave up 4 bases and J gave up 7 bases; unmatched junction bases: 13. Germline V CDR1 and CDR2: SGHRS, YFSETQ. CDR3 in DNA: TGCGCCAGCAGCACCGCTGGCGGGGGGTTTGGGAATGAGCAGTTCTTC. Translated: CASSTAGGGFGNEQFF.

The chain is built from TRBV6-1 and TRBJ2-5, with D possibly TRBD1 on 6 matching bases. The V gene lost 4 bases and the J gene lost 0 bases, with 9 bases spanning the gap. Germline lookup yields CDR1 MNHNS and CDR2 SASEGT. The CDR3 covers 14 residues. The CDR3 here is CASSVNRDQETQYF. The CDR3 DNA is TGTGCCAGCAGTGTAAACAGGGACCAAGAGACCCAGTACTTC.

This rearrangement joins TRBV7-6 to TRBJ1-2; 7 bases agree with TRBD1. The germline V gene encodes CDR1 SGHVS and CDR2 FNYEAQ. Trimming took 5 bases from V and 7 from J; bases not matched to a gene: 7. The CDR3 has 13 residues. The CDR3 DNA follows: TGTGCCAGCAGCATCGACAGGGCTGCTGGCTACACCTTC. This translates into CASSIDRAAGYTF.

This chain connects TRBV10-1 to TRBJ2-2, with a tentative D call TRBD2 (5 bases). The length of the CDR3 is 13 residues. With 10 bases removed from V and 9 bases from J, the gap between germline ends came to 18 bases. Germline CDR1 WNHNN, CDR2 SYGVQD (reference sequence). CDR3 amino acids: CATAPSGFRELFF. In DNA, the CDR3 is TGCGCCACCGCACCCTCGGGGTTCCGGGAGCTGTTTTTT.

The chain combines TRBV18 with TRBJ2-2; TRBD2 might be the D (5 bases). CDR1 KGHSH and CDR2 LQKENI come from the germline V gene. CDR3 length: 14 residues. V shed 5 bases and J shed 7 bases, with 14 bases lying between them. For the CDR3, the DNA is TGTGCCAGCTCAAGCGGATTCCCCAACGGGGAGCTGTTTTTT. Translation: CASSSGFPNGELFF.

The sample holds one count of this clone. This chain links TRBV7-3 with TRBJ2-7, with D perhaps matching TRBD1 (6 bases). Germline-derived CDR1 and CDR2 are SGHTA and FQGTGA. V dropped 6 bases and J dropped 3 bases, with 18 bases sitting between them. The CDR3 runs 15 residues. The CDR3 DNA is TGTGCCAGCAGTTCCTATCCAGGGGTTTTCTACGAGCAGTACTTC. It encodes CASSSYPGVFYEQYF.

The rearrangement joins TRBV6-5 to TRBJ2-1, with D maybe TRBD2 (6 bases). This CDR3 is 16 amino acids long. Per germline, CDR1 MNHEY and CDR2 SVGAGI. V lost 0 bases and J lost 6, with 15 bases in between. CDR3 in amino acids: CASSYSFGQGGNEQFF. In DNA form, the CDR3 reads TGTGCCAGCAGTTACTCGTTTGGTCAGGGAGGCAATGAGCAGTTCTTC.

This chain connects TRBV14 to TRBJ2-1; 9 positions match TRBD1. The germline CDR1 and CDR2 sequences are SGHDN and FVKESK. After removal of 1 base from V and 8 bases from J, the junction contained 6 bases not matched to a gene. This CDR3 region has 15 residues. CDR3 coding DNA: TGTGCCAGCAGCCAAGTTACAGGGGGCTTAGATGAGCAGTTCTTC. Translating it yields CASSQVTGGLDEQFF.

The V call is TRBV15, the J call TRBJ2-2; TRBD1 agrees at 7 bases. V trimming: 5 bases; J trimming: 5 bases; junction bases outside the gene matches: 8. In germline, CDR1 is LNHNV, CDR2 YYDKDF (reference sequence). The CDR3 has 15 amino acids. The CDR3 spells CATSGTDRWTGELFF. The CDR3 DNA is TGTGCCACCAGCGGGACAGACCGGTGGACCGGGGAGCTGTTTTTT.

This clone was observed a few times. This rearrangement joins TRBV6-5 to TRBJ2-5; 7 bases fit TRBD1. Germline V gene lookup returns CDR1 MNHEY and CDR2 SVGAGI. V shed 2 bases and J 3 bases; nucleotides not matched to a gene: 0. CDR3 length: 13 amino acids. This CDR3 reads CASSYGTEETQYF. Written as DNA, the CDR3 is TGTGCCAGCAGTTACGGGACAGAAGAGACCCAGTACTTC.

About this clone itself: One end of the junction does not line up with germline, which may come from a read error. The chain uses TRBV6-5 and TRBJ1-1, with no clear D. The CDR3 is made up of 13 amino acids. Germline V CDR1 and CDR2: MNHEY, SVGAGI. The CDR3 sequence: CASSYSTTTEASF. CDR3 DNA sequence: TGTGCCAGCAGTTACTCGACAACCACTGAAGCTTCCTTT.

The chain joins TRBV11-2 to TRBJ2-3, with D hard to call. V lost 0 bases and J lost 3, with 4 bases in between. In germline, CDR1 is SGHAT, CDR2 FQNNGV. The CDR3 loop spans 13 amino acids. The CDR3 DNA sequence: TGTGCCAGCAGCTTAGATCTTACAGATACGCAGTATTTT. Translating it yields CASSLDLTDTQYF.

V usage is TRBV25-1 and J usage is TRBJ2-3; 12 nucleotides align to TRBD1. The ends lost 0 bases at V and 6 bases at J; junction bases unmatched: 4. CDR3 length: 16 residues. Germline CDR1 is MGHDK and CDR2 is SYGVNS. In nucleotides, the CDR3 is TGTGCCAGCAGTGAATATGGGACAGGGGGCGCGGATACGCAGTATTTT. Its protein product is CASSEYGTGGADTQYF.

The V gene is TRBV11-3, the J gene TRBJ2-1; 9 nucleotides line up with TRBD2. This CDR3 region has 16 residues. V lost 5 bases, J lost 5 bases, and 10 bases stayed unmatched. The germline gives CDR1 SGHNT, CDR2 YENEEA. The CDR3 loop is CASSPPLAGINNEQFF. The CDR3 DNA sequence: TGTGCCAGCAGCCCGCCCCTAGCGGGAATAAACAATGAGCAGTTCTTC.

The rearrangement joins TRBV9 to TRBJ2-1, with D maybe TRBD1 (6 bases). This CDR3 has 15 amino acids. Germline CDR1 SGDLS, CDR2 YYNGEE. Trimming stripped 0 bases from V and 7 bases from J, with 14 bases between. The chain's CDR3 is CASSVVGGIVNEQFF. The CDR3 coding sequence is TGTGCCAGCAGCGTAGTAGGGGGAATAGTAAATGAGCAGTTCTTC. The whole variable domain, filled in from reference TRBV9 and TRBJ2-1, reads DSGVTQTPKHLITATGQRVTLRCSPRSGDLSVYWYQQSLDQGLQFLIQYYNGEERAKGNILERFSAQQFPDLHSELNLSSLELGDSALYFCASSVVGGIVNEQFFGPGTRLTVL.

The chain has TRBV10-1 and TRBJ2-1; D is possibly TRBD1 (7 bases). The CDR3 is made up of 15 amino acids. V was pared by 3 bases and J by 6 bases, with 15 bases between. The germline CDR1 and CDR2 sequences are WNHNN and SYGVQD (reference sequence). The CDR3 region is CASSEGYRGGNEQFF. DNA of the CDR3: TGCGCCAGCAGTGAAGGGTACAGGGGAGGCAATGAGCAGTTCTTC.

This clone was picked up a small number of times. This chain connects TRBV7-9 to TRBJ2-7, with 7 nucleotides matching TRBD1. Germline V gene data show CDR1 as SEHNR and CDR2 as FQNEAQ (reference sequence). After removal of 6 bases from V and 3 bases from J, the junction contained 8 bases not matched to a gene. The CDR3 spans 14 residues. In DNA form, the CDR3 reads TGTGCCAGCAGTGCACAGGGGATCAGCTACGAGCAGTACTTC. It is translated as CASSAQGISYEQYF.